A selection of T cell receptor beta chains follows, all from one sample in a study of Graves' ophthalmopathy and Graves' hyperthyroidism. MiXCR, run by TCRdb on the multiplex PCR reads, gives a single entry per CDR3 protein. Of around 400,000 distinct CDR3 sequences in the sample, around a fifth were seen once. Source material: peripheral blood. These receptors all come from a young woman with stable Graves' hyperthyroidism. CDR3s include the opening cysteine and the closing phenylalanine or tryptophan. The order of the fields is V gene, J gene, clone size, D gene, CDR3 protein, CDR3 DNA. D genes are given only for firm matches. Clone size is shown for a subset of rows, as once, few, many or a class of expanded clone.

>TRBV29-1|TRBJ1-5|.|TRBD1
CSVGIGQGKSNQPQHF
TGCAGCGTAGGGATTGGACAGGGGAAAAGCAATCAGCCCCAGCATTTT
>TRBV11-2|TRBJ1-1|many|.
CASSLGLGSGPNTEAFF
TGTGCCAGCAGCTTAGGGTTGGGTTCAGGACCAAACACTGAAGCTTTCTTT
>TRBV12-3/TRBV12-4|TRBJ1-6|.|.
CASSKLRGAGYSPLHF
TGTGCCAGCTCAAAACTTCGGGGGGCCGGGTATTCACCCCTCCACTTT
>TRBV6-2/TRBV6-3|TRBJ2-7|.|TRBD1
CARLGQGSHEQYF
TGTGCCAGACTCGGACAGGGTAGCCACGAGCAGTACTTC
>TRBV4-1|TRBJ2-5|many|.
CASSQPLGQETQYF
TGCGCCAGCAGCCAACCGCTAGGCCAAGAGACCCAGTACTTC
>TRBV28|TRBJ2-5|many|TRBD1
CASKFPRQGNSEETQYF
TGTGCCAGCAAGTTCCCAAGACAGGGTAATTCAGAAGAGACCCAGTACTTC
>TRBV24-1|TRBJ2-2|many|TRBD1
CATSDMDRETGELFF
TGTGCCACCAGTGACATGGACAGGGAAACCGGGGAGCTGTTTTTT
>TRBV11-3|TRBJ1-5|many|.
CASSLYGATVYQPQHF
TGTGCCAGCAGCTTATATGGCGCGACGGTTTATCAGCCCCAGCATTTT
>TRBV20-1|TRBJ1-2|.|.
CSAQQGMNYGYTF
TGCAGTGCCCAGCAGGGGATGAACTATGGCTACACCTTC
>TRBV13|TRBJ2-7|few|TRBD1
CASRARGRRTYEQYF
TGTGCCAGCCGGGCCAGGGGGCGTAGGACCTACGAGCAGTACTTC
>TRBV10-3|TRBJ2-4|few|.
CAISESELLLAKNIQYF
TGTGCCATCAGTGAGTCAGAGCTTCTACTAGCCAAAAACATTCAGTACTTC
>TRBV11-3|TRBJ2-2|few|.
CASSLVAGDNTGELFF
TGTGCCAGCAGCTTAGTGGCAGGTGATAACACCGGGGAGCTGTTTTTT
>TRBV10-2|TRBJ1-1|many|.
CASTVKENTEAFF
TGCGCCAGCACCGTGAAGGAGAACACTGAAGCTTTCTTT
>TRBV19|TRBJ1-5|.|.
CTSSSSSNQPQHF
TGTACCAGTAGTTCCAGTAGCAATCAGCCCCAGCATTTT
>TRBV5-1|TRBJ2-7|many|.
CASSRWGYEQYF
TGCGCCAGCAGCCGGTGGGGTTACGAGCAGTACTTC
>TRBV19|TRBJ1-1|many|TRBD1
CASGIEGAYTEAFF
TGTGCCAGTGGTATTGAGGGGGCGTACACTGAAGCTTTCTTT
>TRBV9|TRBJ2-7|many|TRBD1
CASSVATGQSYEQYF
TGTGCCAGCAGCGTAGCTACGGGACAGTCCTACGAGCAGTACTTC
>TRBV12-3/TRBV12-4|TRBJ2-2|.|TRBD1
CASRRGQGASGELFF
TGTGCCAGCAGACGAGGACAGGGGGCAAGCGGGGAGCTGTTTTTT
>TRBV6-2/TRBV6-3|TRBJ2-2|.|.
CASSADRPPSGELFF
TGTGCCAGCAGTGCCGACAGGCCTCCAAGCGGGGAGCTGTTTTTT
>TRBV24-1|TRBJ2-7|many|TRBD1
CATSDFGTVYEQYF
TGTGCCACCAGTGATTTCGGGACAGTCTACGAGCAGTACTTC
>TRBV12-3/TRBV12-4|TRBJ2-7|many|TRBD2
CASTLGGWVYEQYF
TGTGCCAGCACCCTGGGAGGGTGGGTCTACGAGCAGTACTTC